Listed below are T cell receptor beta chains from one sample, sequenced in a study of CD8+CD57+ T cells in acquired aplastic anemia. TCRdb used MiXCR to reprocess the reads, holding one entry per CDR3 protein. The repertoire holds fewer than 250,000 distinct CDR3 sequences, with more than 45% as singletons. Material: sorted CD4+, CD8+, or CD8+CD57+ T cells (not recorded which) from PBMCs. These TCRs come from a human donor with aplastic anemia. CDR3s include the opening cysteine and the closing phenylalanine or tryptophan. D genes are given only for firm matches. Clone size appears in some rows only: once, few, many, or a class for an expanded clone.

d_gene	abundance	j_gene	v_gene	CDR3aa	CDR3nt
.	.	TRBJ1-1	TRBV29-1	CSVGTGFGTEAFF	TGCAGCGTGGGCACAGGGTTTGGCACTGAAGCTTTCTTT
.	.	TRBJ2-1	TRBV6-4	CASSLIGSEDTSSYNEQFF	TGTGCCAGCAGTTTGATTGGTTCGGAGGACACCAGCTCCTACAATGAGCAGTTCTTC
.	many	TRBJ1-1	TRBV6-5	CASSLRGQSEAFF	TGTGCCAGCAGCCTTCGAGGGCAGAGTGAAGCTTTCTTT
.	.	TRBJ1-3	TRBV25-1	CASSAAGSYHSGNTIYF	TGTGCCAGCAGTGCAGCAGGATCCTACCACTCTGGAAACACCATATATTTT
TRBD1	many	TRBJ2-2	TRBV5-6	CASSLRNRGRTGELFF	TGTGCCAGCAGCCTTCGGAACAGGGGGCGGACCGGGGAGCTGTTTTTT
.	.	TRBJ2-3	TRBV15	CATSTELERAGDTQYF	TGTGCCACCAGCACAGAGTTGGAGCGAGCGGGAGATACGCAGTATTTT
.	.	TRBJ2-7	TRBV25-1	CASRETGVGEQYF	TGTGCCAGCAGGGAAACGGGAGTTGGGGAGCAGTACTTC
.	.	TRBJ2-5	TRBV19	CASSKAQETQYF	TGTGCCAGTAGTAAGGCCCAAGAGACCCAGTACTTC
TRBD2	many	TRBJ2-7	TRBV5-4	CASSLFAGGSYEQYF	TGTGCCAGCAGCTTGTTCGCGGGGGGCTCCTACGAGCAGTACTTC
TRBD1	.	TRBJ2-5	TRBV10-3	CAISESRDRGLQETQYF	TGTGCCATCAGTGAGTCGAGGGACAGGGGCCTCCAAGAGACCCAGTACTTC
.	few	TRBJ2-6	TRBV12-3/TRBV12-4	CASSLGPSGANVLTF	TGTGCCAGCAGTTTGGGGCCTTCTGGGGCCAACGTCCTGACTTTC
TRBD1	.	TRBJ2-3	TRBV20-1	CSAEDRAASTRSTDTQYF	TGCAGTGCTGAGGACAGGGCGGCCTCCACAAGGAGCACAGATACGCAGTATTTT
TRBD1	.	TRBJ1-1	TRBV29-1	CSVERDSNTEAFF	TGCAGCGTTGAACGGGACAGCAACACTGAAGCTTTCTTT
.	.	TRBJ1-6	TRBV19	CASSIRAVGGYNSPLHF	TGTGCCAGTAGTATAAGGGCGGTTGGGGGCTATAATTCACCCCTCCACTTT
.	many	TRBJ1-5	TRBV19	CASNRWTEGNQPQHF	TGTGCCAGTAATCGATGGACAGAGGGCAATCAGCCCCAGCATTTT
.	.	TRBJ2-3	TRBV5-1	CASSLERRSTDTQYF	TGCGCCAGCAGCTTAGAGCGGCGTAGCACAGATACGCAGTATTTT
.	many	TRBJ1-6	TRBV28	CASSFVGATLHF	TGTGCCAGCAGTTTTGTGGGGGCCACCCTCCACTTT
.	.	TRBJ1-2	TRBV14	CASSPYGNYGYTF	TGTGCCAGCAGCCCATATGGCAACTATGGCTACACCTTC
TRBD1	.	TRBJ1-6	TRBV2	CASSEYRGWSPLHF	TGTGCCAGCAGTGAATACAGGGGCTGGTCACCCCTCCACTTT
TRBD1	few	TRBJ1-5	TRBV10-1	CATGQGANQPQHF	TGCGCCACAGGACAGGGCGCCAATCAGCCCCAGCATTTT
.	many	TRBJ1-1	TRBV6-5	CASSSQLTGTEAFF	TGTGCCAGCAGTTCGCAGTTGACAGGCACTGAAGCTTTCTTT
.	many	TRBJ1-6	TRBV19	CASSKFGGLSGNSPLHF	TGTGCCAGTAGTAAGTTTGGGGGCCTCTCGGGTAATTCACCCCTCCACTTT
TRBD2	many	TRBJ2-1	TRBV20-1	CSARQGLAIFGYNEQFF	TGCAGTGCTAGACAGGGACTAGCGATATTTGGTTACAATGAGCAGTTCTTC
TRBD1	many	TRBJ1-4	TRBV7-6	CASSDSTGGFSWSNEKLFF	TGTGCCAGCAGCGACTCGACAGGGGGCTTTAGTTGGTCTAATGAAAAACTGTTTTTT
.	many	TRBJ2-1	TRBV20-1	CSAGSGVAYNEQFF	TGCAGTGCTGGATCGGGAGTGGCCTACAATGAGCAGTTCTTC
.	many	TRBJ2-7	TRBV7-2	CASSHPDGPLSEQYF	TGTGCCAGCAGCCATCCCGACGGTCCCCTCTCCGAGCAGTACTTC
.	few	TRBJ1-1	TRBV6-1	CASTKISTGRTEAFF	TGTGCCAGCACCAAAATATCAACGGGGCGCACTGAAGCTTTCTTT
.	many	TRBJ1-5	TRBV6-5	CASSYSSGVRPQHF	TGTGCCAGCAGTTACTCGTCAGGGGTACGGCCCCAGCATTTT
.	.	TRBJ1-2	TRBV7-2	CASSPGAVAGYTF	TGTGCCAGCAGCCCAGGGGCAGTGGCTGGCTACACCTTC
TRBD1	many	TRBJ2-5	TRBV19	CASSMIQGIQETQYF	TGTGCCAGTAGTATGATACAGGGGATCCAAGAGACCCAGTACTTC
TRBD1	many	TRBJ2-7	TRBV6-5	CASRRQGILDEQYF	TGTGCCAGCAGGCGACAGGGCATTCTGGACGAGCAGTACTTC
TRBD1	many	TRBJ2-2	TRBV10-3	CAISPTVLNDRGPGTGELFF	TGTGCCATCAGCCCCACCGTCCTCAACGACAGGGGGCCCGGCACCGGGGAGCTGTTTTTT
.	many	TRBJ2-7	TRBV14	CASSPPRGPEQYF	TGTGCCAGCAGCCCCCCCCGTGGCCCGGAGCAGTACTTC
.	many	TRBJ2-7	TRBV12-3/TRBV12-4	CASSPLGGGHYEQYF	TGTGCCAGCAGTCCCCTAGGAGGGGGGCACTACGAGCAGTACTTC
TRBD1	.	TRBJ2-1	TRBV27	CASSLSPGGNEQFF	TGTGCCAGCAGTTTATCTCCAGGGGGCAATGAGCAGTTCTTC
.	few	TRBJ2-7	TRBV20-1	CSARGSNYEQYF	TGCAGTGCTAGAGGAAGTAACTACGAGCAGTACTTC
.	few	TRBJ2-7	TRBV7-2	CASSSVGTYEQYF	TGTGCCAGCAGCTCAGTGGGGACCTACGAGCAGTACTTC
.	many	TRBJ1-5	TRBV7-9	CASSLAVAGLGQPQHF	TGTGCCAGCAGCTTAGCGGTGGCGGGTCTGGGTCAGCCCCAGCATTTT
.	.	TRBJ1-2	TRBV20-1	CSARVSPGINYGYTF	TGCAGTGCTAGAGTGTCGCCAGGCATTAACTATGGCTACACCTTC
.	few	TRBJ2-7	TRBV7-9	CASSSNQAAGSPYEQYF	TGTGCCAGCAGCTCAAACCAGGCCGCGGGGAGCCCCTACGAGCAGTACTTC